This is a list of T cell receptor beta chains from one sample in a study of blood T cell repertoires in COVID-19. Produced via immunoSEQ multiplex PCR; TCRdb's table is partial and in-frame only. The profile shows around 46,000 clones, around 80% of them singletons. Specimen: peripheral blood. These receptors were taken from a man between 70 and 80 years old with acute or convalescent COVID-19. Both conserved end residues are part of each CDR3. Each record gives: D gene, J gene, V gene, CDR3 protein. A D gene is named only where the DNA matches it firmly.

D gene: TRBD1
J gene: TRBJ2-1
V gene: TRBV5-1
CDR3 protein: CASSWQGQGSYNEQFF

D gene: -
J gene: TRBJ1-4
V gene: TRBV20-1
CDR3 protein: CSGGRGLELFF

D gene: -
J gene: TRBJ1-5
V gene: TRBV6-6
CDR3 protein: CASSPKSGGRSQPQHF

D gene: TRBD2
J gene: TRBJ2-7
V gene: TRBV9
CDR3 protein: CASSVGTSGIYEQYF

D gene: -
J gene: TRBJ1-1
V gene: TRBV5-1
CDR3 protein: CASSTSTGYNTEAFF

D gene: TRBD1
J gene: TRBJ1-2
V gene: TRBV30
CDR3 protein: CAWSTGQNGYTF

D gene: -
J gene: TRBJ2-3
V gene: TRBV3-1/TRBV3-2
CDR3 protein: CASSLYTDTQYF

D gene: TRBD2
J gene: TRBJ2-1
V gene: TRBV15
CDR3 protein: CATSRDAGGRNEQFF

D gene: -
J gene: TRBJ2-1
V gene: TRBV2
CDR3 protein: CASTKGISSYNEQFF

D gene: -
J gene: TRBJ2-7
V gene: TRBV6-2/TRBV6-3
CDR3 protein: CASSYKGDIGYEQYF

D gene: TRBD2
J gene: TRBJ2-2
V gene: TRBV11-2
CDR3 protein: CASSRGTGGGTGELFF

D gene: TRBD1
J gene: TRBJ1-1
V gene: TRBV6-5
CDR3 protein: CASPSAGGTEAFF

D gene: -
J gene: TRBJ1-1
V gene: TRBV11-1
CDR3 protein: CASTWSAGTEAFF

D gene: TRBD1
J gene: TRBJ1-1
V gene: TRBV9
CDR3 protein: CASSPMDRITEAFF

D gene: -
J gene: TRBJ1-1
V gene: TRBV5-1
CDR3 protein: CASSSFSGGTEAFF

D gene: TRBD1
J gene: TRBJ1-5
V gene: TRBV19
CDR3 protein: CATSGTGSNQPQHF

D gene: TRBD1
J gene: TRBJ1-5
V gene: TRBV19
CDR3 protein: CASRDRVDQPQHF

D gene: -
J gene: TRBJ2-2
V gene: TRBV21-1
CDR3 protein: CASRRDRGPLNTGELFF

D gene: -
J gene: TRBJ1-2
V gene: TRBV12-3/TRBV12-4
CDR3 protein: CASSFNSNYGYTF

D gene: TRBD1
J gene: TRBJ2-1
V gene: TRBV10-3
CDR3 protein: CAISEGDRVYNEQFF

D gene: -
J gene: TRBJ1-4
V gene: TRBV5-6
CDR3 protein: CASSLARTQPTNEKLFF

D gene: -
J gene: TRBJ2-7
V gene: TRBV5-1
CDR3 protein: CASSPGSSYEQYF

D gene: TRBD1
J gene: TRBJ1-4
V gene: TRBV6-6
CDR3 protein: CASTPRDRGPEKLFF

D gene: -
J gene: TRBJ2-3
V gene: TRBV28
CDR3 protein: CASSSPRGGSTDTQYF

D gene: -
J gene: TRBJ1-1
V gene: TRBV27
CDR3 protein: CASSSSFSGLNTEAFF

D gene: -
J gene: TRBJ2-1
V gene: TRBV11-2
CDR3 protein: CASSLVVSVGSYNEQFF

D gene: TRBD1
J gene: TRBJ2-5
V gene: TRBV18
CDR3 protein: CASSKTGGETQYF

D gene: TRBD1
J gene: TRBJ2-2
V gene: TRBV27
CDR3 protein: CASSLSKGTGDTGELFF

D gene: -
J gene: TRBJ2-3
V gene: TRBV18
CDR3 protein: CASSPPTRTDTQYF

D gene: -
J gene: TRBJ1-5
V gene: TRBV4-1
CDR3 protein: CASSQPTALGGNSNQPQHF

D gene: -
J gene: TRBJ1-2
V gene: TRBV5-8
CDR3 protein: CASRNSFYYGYTF

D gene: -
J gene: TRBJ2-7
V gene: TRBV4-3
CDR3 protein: CASSQGLGRSYEQYF

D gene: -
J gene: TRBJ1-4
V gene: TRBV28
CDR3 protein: CASSLYRKLFF

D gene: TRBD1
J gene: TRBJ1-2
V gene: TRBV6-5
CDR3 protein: CASSLGTGGHGYTF

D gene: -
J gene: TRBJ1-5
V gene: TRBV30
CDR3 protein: CAWSGWGVIQPQHF